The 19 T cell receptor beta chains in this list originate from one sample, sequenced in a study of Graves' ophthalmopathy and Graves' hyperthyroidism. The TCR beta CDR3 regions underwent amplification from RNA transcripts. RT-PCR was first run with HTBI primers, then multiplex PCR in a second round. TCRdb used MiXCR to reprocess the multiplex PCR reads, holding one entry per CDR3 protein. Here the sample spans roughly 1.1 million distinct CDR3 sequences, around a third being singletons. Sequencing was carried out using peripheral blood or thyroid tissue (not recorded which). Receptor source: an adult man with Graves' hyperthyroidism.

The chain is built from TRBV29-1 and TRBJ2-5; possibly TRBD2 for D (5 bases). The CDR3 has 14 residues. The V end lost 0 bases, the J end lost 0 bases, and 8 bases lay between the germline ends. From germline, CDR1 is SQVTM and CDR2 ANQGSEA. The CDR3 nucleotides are TGCAGCGTTGAAGATCGGGGAAACCAAGAGACCCAGTACTTC. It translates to CSVEDRGNQETQYF.

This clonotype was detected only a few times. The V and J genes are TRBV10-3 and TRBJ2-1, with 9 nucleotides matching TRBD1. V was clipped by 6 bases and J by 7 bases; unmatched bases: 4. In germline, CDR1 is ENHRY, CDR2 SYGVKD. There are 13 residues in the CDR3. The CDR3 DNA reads TGTGCCATCAGCCTAGGACAGGGGAATGAGCAGTTCTTC. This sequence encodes CAISLGQGNEQFF.

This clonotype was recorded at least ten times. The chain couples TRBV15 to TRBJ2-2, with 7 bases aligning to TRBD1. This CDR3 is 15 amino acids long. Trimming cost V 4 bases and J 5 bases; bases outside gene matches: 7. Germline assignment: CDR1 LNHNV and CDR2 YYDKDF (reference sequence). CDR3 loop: CATSTDRVWTGELFF. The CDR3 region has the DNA TGTGCCACCAGCACAGACAGGGTTTGGACCGGGGAGCTGTTTTTT.

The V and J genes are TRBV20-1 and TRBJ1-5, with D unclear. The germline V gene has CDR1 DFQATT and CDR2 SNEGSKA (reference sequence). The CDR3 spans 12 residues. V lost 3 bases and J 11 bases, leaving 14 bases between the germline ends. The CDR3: CSASASLETQHF. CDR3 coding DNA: TGCAGTGCTAGTGCGAGTCTAGAGACCCAGCATTTT.

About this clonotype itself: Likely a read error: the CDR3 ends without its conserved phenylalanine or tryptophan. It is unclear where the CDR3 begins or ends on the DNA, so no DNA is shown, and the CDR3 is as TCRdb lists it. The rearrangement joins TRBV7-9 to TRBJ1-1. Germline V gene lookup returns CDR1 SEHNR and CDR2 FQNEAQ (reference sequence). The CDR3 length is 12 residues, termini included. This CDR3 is CASSLGLARRVL.

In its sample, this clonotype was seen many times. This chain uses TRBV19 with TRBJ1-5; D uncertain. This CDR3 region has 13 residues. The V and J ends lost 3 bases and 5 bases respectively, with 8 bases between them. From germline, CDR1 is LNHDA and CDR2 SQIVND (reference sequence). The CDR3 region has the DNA TGTGCCAGTAGTATCAGTGAAGATCAGCCCCAGCATTTT. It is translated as CASSISEDQPQHF.

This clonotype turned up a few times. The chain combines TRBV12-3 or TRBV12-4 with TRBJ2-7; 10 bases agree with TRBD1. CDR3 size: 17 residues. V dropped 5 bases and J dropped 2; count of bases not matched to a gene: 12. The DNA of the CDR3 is TGTGCCAGCAGTGAAGCCGTAGCCGGGACAGGGGCCTACGAGCAGTACTTC. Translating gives CASSEAVAGTGAYEQYF.

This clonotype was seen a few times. The CDR3 coding sequence is TGTGCCAGCAGTTACTCCGCTACAGCAACTAATGAAAAACTGTTTTTT. Its protein is CASSYSATATNEKLFF. The V gene is TRBV12-3 or TRBV12-4, the J gene TRBJ1-4; D call uncertain. V was pared by 4 bases and J by 0 bases, with 12 bases between. The CDR3 is made up of 16 amino acids.

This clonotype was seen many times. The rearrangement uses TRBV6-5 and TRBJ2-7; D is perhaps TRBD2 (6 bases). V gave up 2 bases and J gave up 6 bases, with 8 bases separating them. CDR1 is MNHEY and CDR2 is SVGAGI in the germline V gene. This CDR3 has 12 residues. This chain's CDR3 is CASSYLEGEQYF. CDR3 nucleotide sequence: TGTGCCAGCAGTTACCTGGAGGGCGAGCAGTACTTC.

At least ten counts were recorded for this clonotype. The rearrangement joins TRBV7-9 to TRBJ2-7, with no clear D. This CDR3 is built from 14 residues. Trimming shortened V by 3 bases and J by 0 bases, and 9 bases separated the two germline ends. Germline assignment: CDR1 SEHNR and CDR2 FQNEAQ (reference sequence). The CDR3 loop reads CASSFGRLSYEQYF. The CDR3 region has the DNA TGTGCCAGCAGCTTCGGACGGCTCTCCTACGAGCAGTACTTC. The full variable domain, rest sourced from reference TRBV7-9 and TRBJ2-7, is DTGVSQNPRHKITKRGQNVTFRCDPISEHNRLYWYRQTLGQGPEFLTYFQNEAQLEKSRLLSDRFSAERPKGSFSTLEIQRTEQGDSAMYLCASSFGRLSYEQYFGPGTRLTVT.

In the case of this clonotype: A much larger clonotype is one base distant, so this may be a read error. For the CDR3, the DNA is TGTGCCATCAGTTGGACAGGGGCCTTTAACTATGGCTACACCTTC. Its translation: CAISWTGAFNYGYTF. V is TRBV10-3 and J is TRBJ1-2, with 9 bases matching TRBD1. Germline CDR1 is ENHRY and CDR2 is SYGVKD. This CDR3 is 15 amino acids long. Losses at the gene ends were 5 bases for V and 1 base for J; bases not matched to a gene: 5.

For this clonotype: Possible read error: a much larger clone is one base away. CDR3 region: CASSFGFF. Here the CDR3 DNA reads TGTGCCAGCAGCTTCGGTTTCTTT. The chain has TRBV7-2 and TRBJ1-1; no definite D call. V lost 3 bases to trimming and J lost 13 bases, with 3 bases between them. The CDR3 totals 8 residues. CDR1 is SGHTA and CDR2 is FQGNSA in the germline V gene.

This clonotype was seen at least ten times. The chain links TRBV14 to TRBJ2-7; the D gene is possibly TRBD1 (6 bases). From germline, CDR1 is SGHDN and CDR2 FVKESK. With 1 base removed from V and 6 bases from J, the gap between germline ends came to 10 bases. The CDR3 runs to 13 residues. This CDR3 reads CASSQVGTLEQYF. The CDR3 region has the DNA TGTGCCAGCAGCCAAGTAGGGACACTCGAGCAGTACTTC.

The CDR3 nucleotides read TGTGCCAGCAGCCCGGGGACAGGGAACCGCAAGTACTTC. This gives the protein CASSPGTGNRKYF. V is TRBV7-8 and J is TRBJ2-5; 9 bases are a match to TRBD1. V gave up 5 bases and J gave up 12 bases; unmatched junction bases: 10. This CDR3 has 13 amino acids. Germline V CDR1 and CDR2: SGHVS, FQNEAQ.

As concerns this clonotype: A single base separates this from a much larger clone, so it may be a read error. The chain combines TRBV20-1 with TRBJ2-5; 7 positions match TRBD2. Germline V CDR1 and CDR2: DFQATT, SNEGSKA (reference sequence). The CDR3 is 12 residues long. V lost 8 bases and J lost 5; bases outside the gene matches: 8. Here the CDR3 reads CSNAGVAETQYF. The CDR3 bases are TGCAGTAACGCGGGGGTGGCGGAGACCCAGTACTTC.

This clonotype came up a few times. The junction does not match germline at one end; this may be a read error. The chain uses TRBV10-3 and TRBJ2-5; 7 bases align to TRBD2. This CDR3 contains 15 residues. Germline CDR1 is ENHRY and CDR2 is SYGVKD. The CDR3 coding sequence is TGTGCCAGCAGTTCGGATAGCGGGTGGTTGGAGACCCAGTACTTC. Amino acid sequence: CASSSDSGWLETQYF.

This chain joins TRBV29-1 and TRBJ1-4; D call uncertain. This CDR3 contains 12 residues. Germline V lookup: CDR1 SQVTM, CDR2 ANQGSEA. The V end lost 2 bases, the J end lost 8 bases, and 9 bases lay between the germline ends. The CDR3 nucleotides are TGCAGCGTTGAATCTCCCGGCGAAAAACTGTTTTTT. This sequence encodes CSVESPGEKLFF.

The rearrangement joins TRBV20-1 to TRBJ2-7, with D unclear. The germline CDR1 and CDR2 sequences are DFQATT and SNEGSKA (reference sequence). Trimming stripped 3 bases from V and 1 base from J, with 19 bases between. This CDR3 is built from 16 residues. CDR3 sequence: CSASMQSRGPSYEQYF. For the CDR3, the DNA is TGCAGTGCTAGCATGCAGTCCAGAGGTCCTTCCTACGAGCAGTACTTC.

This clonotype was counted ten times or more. The CDR3 coding sequence is TGTGCCAGCAGCTCAACAGACGACGGGATTCAAGAGACCCAGTACTTC. Translation: CASSSTDDGIQETQYF. The rearrangement links TRBV7-9 to TRBJ2-5; possibly TRBD2 for D (5 bases). V lost 4 bases and J lost 2, with 17 bases in between. The CDR3 has 16 amino acids. CDR1 and CDR2 from the germline V gene are SEHNR and FQNEAQ (reference sequence). Full variable domain (outside the CDR3, taken from reference TRBV7-9 and TRBJ2-5): DTGVSQNPRHKITKRGQNVTFRCDPISEHNRLYWYRQTLGQGPEFLTYFQNEAQLEKSRLLSDRFSAERPKGSFSTLEIQRTEQGDSAMYLCASSSTDDGIQETQYFGPGTRLLVL.